This entry lists 15 T cell receptor beta chains sequenced from one sample in a study of blood T cell repertoires in COVID-19. TCRdb keeps only in-frame clones here, not all; method: immunoSEQ multiplex PCR. Of 210,000 or so clones listed, around four fifths are singletons. The sequencing sample was made of PBMCs or T cells enriched from blood (not recorded which). The receptor source for this set is a woman aged 50 to 65 who had been exposed to COVID-19.

The J gene is TRBJ1-1, the V gene TRBV19, with 7 bases aligning to TRBD1. Per germline, CDR1 LNHDA and CDR2 SQIVND (reference sequence). J lost 3 bases, V lost 2 bases, and 6 bases had no gene match. This CDR3 has 15 residues. CDR3: CASSIRWTGDTEAFF. The CDR3 DNA follows: TGTGCCAGTAGTATAAGGTGGACAGGAGACACTGAAGCTTTCTTT.

The chain links TRBV27 to TRBJ2-7; TRBD2 is a possible D gene (7 bases). There are 14 residues in the CDR3. Trimming cost V 10 bases and J 0 bases, with 16 bases left between them. In germline, CDR1 is MNHEY, CDR2 SMNVEV (reference sequence). The CDR3 DNA reads TGTGCCACACGAGGGGGGGCCCCCTCCTACGAGCAGTACTTC. It yields the protein CATRGGAPSYEQYF.

The J gene is TRBJ2-1, the V gene TRBV5-1; 13 nucleotides align to TRBD2. J gave up 8 bases and V 3 bases, and 5 bases lay outside the gene matches. In germline, CDR1 is SGHRS, CDR2 YFSETQ. The CDR3 totals 15 residues. CDR3 in DNA: TGCGCCAGCAGCTCGACTAGCGGGGGGTCTCATGAGCAGTTCTTC. It specifies CASSSTSGGSHEQFF.

The chain employs TRBV10-1 and TRBJ2-2, with D possibly TRBD2 on 7 matching bases. CDR3 size: 14 residues. In germline, CDR1 is WNHNN, CDR2 SYGVQD (reference sequence). V lost 4 bases to trimming and J lost 4 bases, with 10 bases between them. CDR3 amino acids: CASSVGGRTGELFF. The CDR3 DNA sequence: TGCGCCAGCAGTGTGGGGGGGCGCACCGGGGAGCTGTTTTTT.

V usage is TRBV14 and J usage is TRBJ1-5; D ambiguous. Trimming cost V 1 base and J 6 bases, with 7 bases left between them. From germline, CDR1 is SGHDN and CDR2 FVKESK. The CDR3 totals 13 residues. In nucleotides, the CDR3 is TGTGCCAGCAGCCAAGTTGGCGGTCAGCCCCAGCATTTT. Translating gives CASSQVGGQPQHF.

The genes are TRBV28 and TRBJ1-2, with TRBD1 matching over 7 bases. The CDR3 runs to 12 residues. With 11 bases clipped from V and 2 bases from J, the junction kept 5 bases outside the gene matches. Germline V gene data show CDR1 as MDHEN and CDR2 as SYDVKM. CDR3 nucleotide sequence: TGTGCCGCCGTGACAGGGAACTATGGCTACACCTTC. It translates to CAAVTGNYGYTF.

This clone was picked up a small number of times. V and J are TRBV7-9 and TRBJ2-6; tentatively, D is TRBD2 (6 bases). CDR1 is SEHNR and CDR2 is FQNEAQ in the germline V gene (reference sequence). The CDR3 has 19 residues. V was shortened by 5 bases and J by 0 bases, with 20 bases between the two germline ends. The CDR3 loop is CASSIALGGVVSGANVLTF. The CDR3 nucleotides read TGTGCCAGCAGCATTGCTTTAGGAGGGGTTGTCTCTGGGGCCAACGTCCTGACTTTC.

V and J are TRBV28 and TRBJ1-1, with TRBD1 matching over 9 bases. This CDR3 comprises 14 residues. Per germline, CDR1 MDHEN and CDR2 SYDVKM. The ends lost 5 bases at V and 10 bases at J; junction bases unmatched: 11. The CDR3 sequence: CASSATGGTYRAFF. The CDR3 region has the DNA TGTGCCAGCAGTGCGACAGGGGGTACCTATAGAGCTTTCTTT.

This clone has a single count. This sequence joins TRBV18 and TRBJ1-5, with D tentatively TRBD1 (5 bases). The V end was cut by 3 bases, the J end by 6 bases, with 12 bases between. In germline, CDR1 is KGHSH, CDR2 LQKENI. The CDR3 consists of 14 residues. The CDR3 bases are TGTGCCAGCTCACCGGAAGGGGTCCGTCAGCCCCAGCATTTT. Encoded protein: CASSPEGVRQPQHF.

This chain joins TRBV5-1 and TRBJ2-7, with TRBD2 as a possible D gene (5 bases). The ends were cut back, 0 bases at V and 5 bases at J, with 9 bases in the middle. Per the germline V gene, CDR1 is SGHRS and CDR2 is YFSETQ. The CDR3 length is 13 residues. The CDR3 reads CASSLDGVDEQYF. CDR3 coding DNA: TGCGCCAGCAGCTTGGACGGGGTGGACGAGCAGTACTTC. Full variable domain (remainder filled in from reference TRBV5-1 and TRBJ2-7): KAGVTQTPRYLIKTRGQQVTLSCSPISGHRSVSWYQQTPGQGLQFLFEYFSETQRNKGNFPGRFSGRQFSNSRSEMNVSTLELGDSALYLCASSLDGVDEQYFGPGTRLTVT.

CDR3 DNA sequence: TGTGCCAGCTCCTATGAGGGGGACCTTATGGGCTACACCTTC. Residues: CASSYEGDLMGYTF. The chain is built from TRBV25-1 and TRBJ1-2, with a weak D call TRBD1 (6 bases). V was clipped by 8 bases and J by 8 bases, with 21 bases between them. The germline gives CDR1 MGHDK, CDR2 SYGVNS. The CDR3 is 14 amino acids.

J is TRBJ1-6 and V is TRBV20-1; TRBD1 matches 7 bases. This CDR3 has 16 amino acids. The V gene's germline CDR1 is DFQATT and CDR2 SNEGSKA (reference sequence). After removal of 3 bases from V and 7 bases from J, the junction contained 12 bases not matched to a gene. The CDR3 here is CSASFEQGKRNSPLHF. In DNA, the CDR3 is TGCAGTGCTAGTTTCGAACAGGGGAAAAGAAATTCACCCCTCCACTTT.

The rearrangement joins TRBV7-3 to TRBJ1-1; D is unresolved. V was pared by 3 bases and J by 4 bases, with 12 bases between. Germline V gene sequence: CDR1 SGHTA, CDR2 FQGTGA. The CDR3 covers 14 residues. As DNA, the CDR3 is TGTGCCAGCAGCTTCTGGCCGGGGAGCACTGAAGCTTTCTTT. Translation: CASSFWPGSTEAFF.

This clone has just a few counts. The V gene is TRBV7-2, the J gene TRBJ1-1, with D tentatively TRBD1 (5 bases). The germline V gene encodes CDR1 SGHTA and CDR2 FQGNSA. V was trimmed by 1 base and J by 4 bases, leaving 16 bases between them. This CDR3 has 16 amino acids. This CDR3 reads CASSLGSFGGPTEAFF. The CDR3 region has the DNA TGTGCCAGCAGCTTAGGTTCGTTCGGGGGTCCCACTGAAGCTTTCTTT.

The V and J genes are TRBV2 and TRBJ1-2, with TRBD1 identical over 9 bases. Trimming took 7 bases from V and 4 from J; bases not matched to a gene: 4. The germline gives CDR1 SNHLY, CDR2 FYNNEI. The CDR3 is 13 amino acids. In DNA, the CDR3 is TGTGCCAGCAACCTGGACAGGGGCTATGGCTACACCTTC. This encodes CASNLDRGYGYTF.